This TCR beta chain appears in the sequencing data of a study of T cell repertoires in ileal Crohn's disease. Study information: Patients had a median approximately 7.2-year disease duration, and approximately 35% were active smokers. General study findings and limits: Mucosal expansions were suggested to be mainly CD8 T cells. Compared with non-smokers, active smokers at surgery showed more clonal expansions. Clonality above 26.8% at surgery always came with endoscopic recurrence.

Germline V gives CDR1 MGHRA, CDR2 YSYEKL. V lost 0 bases to trimming and J lost 5 bases; unmatched junction nucleotides: 8. The CDR3 runs to 16 residues. Clones were read by immunoSEQ multiplex PCR, and TCRdb kept only the in-frame ones, dropping some. The sample records some 14,000 clones, about 90% being singletons. Regarding this clone: Its antigen is unidentified.

The specimen sequenced was ileal tissue. The chain employs TRBV4-1 and TRBJ2-5, with TRBD2 matching 8 bases. The sequence was collected from an adult with Crohn's disease. The CDR3 protein is CASSQELAGGRETQYF. As DNA, the CDR3 is TGCGCCAGCAGCCAAGAGCTCGCGGGAGGTCGGGAGACCCAGTACTTC.